Listed here are 19 T cell receptor beta chains from one sample, sequenced in a study of CD8 T cells in Susac syndrome. An input of roughly 0.5 to 1 ug of RNA was subjected to reverse transcription using random hexamers. In TCRdb, the immunoSEQ multiplex PCR reads were re-called with MiXCR into one record per CDR3 protein. The sample records some 180,000 distinct CDR3 sequences, approximately 93% being singletons. The sample taken for sequencing was CD4+ T cells from PBMCs. Receptor source: a human donor in good health.

V and J are TRBV7-9 and TRBJ2-5; perhaps TRBD2 as D (5 bases). Trimming removed 1 base at V and 2 bases at J, with 11 bases between. Germline V gene lookup returns CDR1 SEHNR and CDR2 FQNEAQ (reference sequence). The CDR3 is 15 amino acids. CDR3 DNA: TGTGCCAGCAGCTTAGGTCGAGGGATTCAAGAGACCCAGTACTTC. Translated: CASSLGRGIQETQYF.

V usage is TRBV9 and J usage is TRBJ1-1; D is possibly TRBD1 (6 bases). Trimming took off 0 bases at V and 3 bases at J, with 12 bases between the two ends. The CDR3 has 15 amino acids. The germline gives CDR1 SGDLS, CDR2 YYNGEE. The CDR3 nucleotides read TGTGCCAGCAGCGTAGTTGGGGGGCCGGACACTGAAGCTTTCTTT. Translating it yields CASSVVGGPDTEAFF.

The chain carries TRBV27 and TRBJ1-5, with TRBD1 identical over 8 bases. The ends lost 5 bases at V and 6 bases at J; junction bases unmatched: 6. Germline assignment: CDR1 MNHEY and CDR2 SMNVEV (reference sequence). The CDR3 is made up of 14 amino acids. CDR3 coding DNA: TGTGCCAGCAGTCGAGACAGGGGCGGTCAGCCCCAGCATTTT. Protein product: CASSRDRGGQPQHF.

V gene TRBV6-2 or TRBV6-3 combines with J gene TRBJ1-5; a possible D gene is TRBD1 (6 bases). This CDR3 has 14 residues. Germline V gene data show CDR1 as MNHEY and CDR2 as SVGEGT. Trimming removed 2 bases at V and 1 base at J, with 6 bases between. CDR3 bases: TGTGCCAGCAGTTACGGACAGAGCAATCAGCCCCAGCATTTT. This translates into CASSYGQSNQPQHF.

This clonotype was seen only once. The CDR3 nucleotides are TGTGCCAGCAGTTTATTCCTGGGAGGGAACACTGAAGCTTTCTTT. Protein sequence: CASSLFLGGNTEAFF. J is TRBJ1-1 and V is TRBV27; D call uncertain. Germline V gives CDR1 MNHEY, CDR2 SMNVEV (reference sequence). The length of the CDR3 is 15 residues. The germline V and J ends were trimmed by 1 base and 1 base, with 10 bases remaining between them.

The CDR3 DNA reads as TGCAGCGTTAGTATGGGGACAGGGCGAGGAGACGGTGAAAAACTGTTTTTT. Translated, it gives CSVSMGTGRGDGEKLFF. The V and J genes are TRBV29-1 and TRBJ1-4; TRBD1 matches at 9 bases. Germline values: CDR1 SQVTM, CDR2 ANQGSEA. V shed 5 bases, J shed 7 bases, and the junction held 17 bases outside the gene matches. There are 17 residues in the CDR3. Full variable domain (rest looked up from reference TRBV29-1 and TRBJ1-4): SAVISQKPSRDICQRGTSLTIQCQVDSQVTMMFWYRQQPGQSLTLIATANQGSEATYESGFVIDKFPISRPNLTFSTLTVSNMSPEDSSIYLCSVSMGTGRGDGEKLFFGSGTQLSVL.

The chain is built from TRBV2 and TRBJ2-7, with 10 bases aligning to TRBD1. J was trimmed by 3 bases and V by 7 bases; bases with no gene match: 6. In germline, CDR1 is SNHLY, CDR2 FYNNEI. This CDR3 is built from 14 residues. The CDR3 spells CASNPGQGIYEQYF. CDR3 sequence (DNA): TGTGCCAGCAACCCGGGACAGGGGATCTACGAGCAGTACTTC.

The V and J genes are TRBV5-1 and TRBJ2-1, with 9 positions matching TRBD1. Germline assignment: CDR1 SGHRS and CDR2 YFSETQ. The CDR3 extends over 15 amino acids. V trimming: 5 bases; J trimming: 6 bases; junction bases outside the gene matches: 9. The CDR3 region has the DNA TGCGCCAGCAGGGGACAGGGCGTTGTGGGCAATGAGCAGTTCTTC. Its protein product is CASRGQGVVGNEQFF.

The J gene is TRBJ2-1, the V gene TRBV23-1, with D tentatively TRBD1 (5 bases). TRBV23-1 belongs to the ORF category, with a function that is uncertain. The V and J ends lost 0 bases and 7 bases respectively, with 25 bases between them. The CDR3 covers 19 residues. The CDR3 loop reads CASSQSGRASGNRNNEQFF. In nucleotides, the CDR3 is TGCGCCAGCAGTCAATCCGGCAGGGCCTCAGGCAATCGCAATAATGAGCAGTTCTTC.

This rearrangement joins TRBV28 to TRBJ2-5; tentatively, D is TRBD1 or TRBD2 (5 bases each). This CDR3 is built from 13 residues. Germline CDR1 and CDR2: MDHEN and SYDVKM. V was trimmed by 2 bases and J by 10 bases, leaving 14 bases between them. CDR3 coding DNA: TGTGCCAGCAGTTTACCAGGCAGGGACGACCAGTACTTC. It yields the protein CASSLPGRDDQYF. Filled out from reference TRBV28 and TRBJ2-5, the complete variable domain reads DVKVTQSSRYLVKRTGEKVFLECVQDMDHENMFWYRQDPGLGLRLIYFSYDVKMKEKGDIPEGYSVSREKKERFSLILESASTNQTSMYLCASSLPGRDDQYFGPGTRLLVL.

This chain uses TRBV29-1 with TRBJ1-1, with D uncertain. Germline values: CDR1 SQVTM, CDR2 ANQGSEA. Trimming pared 1 base from V and 1 base from J, leaving 7 bases between. The CDR3 covers 13 residues. CDR3 coding DNA: TGCAGCGTTGAAGTATCGGAGAACACTGAAGCTTTCTTT. Amino acids: CSVEVSENTEAFF.

This chain links TRBV25-1 with TRBJ2-3, with 7 bases matching TRBD1. The V gene end was trimmed by 5 bases and the J gene end by 1 base; junction bases not matched to a gene: 6. CDR1 and CDR2 from the germline V gene are MGHDK and SYGVNS. CDR3 length equals 15 residues. The CDR3 bases are TGTGCCAGCAGTAAGACAGGGTCTGGCACAGATACGCAGTATTTT. Its protein product is CASSKTGSGTDTQYF.

The chain is built from TRBV5-1 and TRBJ2-3, with 7 bases that match TRBD1. V gave up 4 bases and J gave up 3 bases; unmatched junction bases: 8. This CDR3 contains 15 residues. Germline assignment: CDR1 SGHRS and CDR2 YFSETQ. DNA of the CDR3: TGCGCCAGCAGCGCGACAGGGTACGGAACAGATACGCAGTATTTT. Protein: CASSATGYGTDTQYF.

The chain links TRBV3-1 to TRBJ2-7; the match to TRBD2 covers 7 bases. The CDR3 runs to 16 residues. Germline V gene sequence: CDR1 LGHDT, CDR2 YNNKEL (reference sequence). The V and J ends lost 2 bases and 3 bases, in that order; junction bases with no gene match: 10. The CDR3 is CASSQFGQGGRYEQYF. The CDR3 DNA sequence: TGTGCCAGCAGCCAATTTGGGCAGGGAGGGCGCTACGAGCAGTACTTC.

This clonotype has only one observation. The chain joins TRBV4-3 to TRBJ2-1; 8 bases are a match to TRBD1. This CDR3 has 17 residues. CDR1 LGHNA and CDR2 YSLEER come from the germline V gene. V dropped 0 bases and J dropped 3; count of bases not matched to a gene: 7. The DNA of the CDR3 is TGCGCCAGCAGCCAAGATCCGACAGGGGATCTCTACAATGAGCAGTTCTTC. It is translated as CASSQDPTGDLYNEQFF.

The gene calls are TRBV7-9 and TRBJ2-7; D possibly matches TRBD1 or TRBD2 (6 bases each). The CDR3 loop spans 14 amino acids. CDR1 and CDR2 from the germline V gene are SEHNR and FQNEAQ (reference sequence). With 1 base removed from V and 3 bases from J, the gap between germline ends came to 10 bases. The CDR3 DNA sequence: TGTGCCAGCAGCTTAGACGGAGGGGGCTACGAGCAGTACGTC. It yields the protein CASSLDGGGYEQYV.

This chain uses TRBV14 with TRBJ2-7; no clear D. CDR1 SGHDN and CDR2 FVKESK come from the germline V gene. The CDR3 loop spans 13 amino acids. The ends were cut back, 1 base at V and 4 bases at J, with 8 bases in the middle. In nucleotides, the CDR3 is TGTGCCAGCAGCCAAGTACTCGGGTACGAGCAGTACTTC. Its protein product is CASSQVLGYEQYF. Filled out from reference TRBV14 and TRBJ2-7, the complete variable domain reads EAGVTQFPSHSVIEKGQTVTLRCDPISGHDNLYWYRRVMGKEIKFLLHFVKESKQDESGMPNNRFLAERTGGTYSTLKVQPAELEDSGVYFCASSQVLGYEQYFGPGTRLTVT.

The rearrangement uses TRBV7-9 and TRBJ1-2; 8 bases are shared with TRBD1. The CDR3 is 13 amino acids. Germline loops: CDR1 SEHNR, CDR2 FQNEAQ (reference sequence). The V gene end was trimmed by 4 bases and the J gene end by 6 bases; junction bases not matched to a gene: 4. CDR3 sequence (DNA): TGTGCCAGCAGCTCTCAGGGGGCGAATGGCTACACCTTC. Translation gives CASSSQGANGYTF.

This clonotype was found a few times. The chain combines TRBV28 with TRBJ1-2, with no clear D. Trimming cost V 5 bases and J 1 base, with 5 bases left between them. The germline V gene encodes CDR1 MDHEN and CDR2 SYDVKM. The CDR3 is 12 residues long. The CDR3 DNA sequence: TGTGCCAGCAGTCCTCTTAACTATGGCTACACCTTC. This translates into CASSPLNYGYTF.